Detailed here is one T cell receptor (beta chain). These data are taken from a study of cytotoxic CD8 clonotypes in ibrutinib-treated CLL. The assay was immunoSEQ multiplex PCR, and TCRdb's table has in-frame clones only and misses some. The sample includes over 70,000 clones, 86% of them seen just once. CDR1 is MNHEY and CDR2 is SVGAGI in the germline V gene. V lost 6 bases, J lost 8 bases, and 8 bases stayed unmatched. There are 14 residues in the CDR3. This TCR was recovered from a human donor with chronic lymphocytic leukemia. The V gene is TRBV6-5, the J gene TRBJ2-1; 9 nucleotides agree with TRBD1. The starting material was PBMCs, obtained before ibrutinib treatment. The CDR3 DNA reads as TGTGCCAGCAGCCCCGGGACAGGGAGGTATGAGCAGTTCTTC. Translation: CASSPGTGRYEQFF.